The rows below give T cell receptor beta chains drawn from one sample of a study of response to subunit inactivated influenza vaccine. TCRdb ran MiXCR on the RT-PCR reads and lists one entry per CDR3 protein. The sample shows 600,000 to 850,000 distinct CDR3 sequences, roughly 15% of them seen only once. Sequenced material: PBMCs from blood, taken 14 to 15 days before vaccination. Receptor source: a man aged 45-65 years who received an inactivated influenza vaccine. Both conserved end residues are part of each CDR3. Each record gives: clone size, J gene, V gene, D gene, CDR3 protein, CDR3 DNA. The D gene is left open where the match is weak. Clone size appears in some rows only: once, few, many, or a class for an expanded clone.

>few|TRBJ2-2|TRBV10-3|.
CAISDRGATGELFF
TGTGCCATCTCCGATCGAGGGGCCACCGGGGAGCTGTTTTTT
>many|TRBJ2-7|TRBV6-1|TRBD2
CASLFTSGIHEQYF
TGTGCCAGCTTATTCACTAGCGGGATCCACGAGCAGTACTTC
>few|TRBJ1-5|TRBV20-1|.
CSARTENQPQHF
TGCAGTGCAAGGACAGAAAATCAGCCCCAGCATTTT
>.|TRBJ2-1|TRBV12-3/TRBV12-4|TRBD2
CASSLILAAPYNEQFF
TGTGCCAGCAGTTTAATCCTAGCGGCCCCCTACAATGAGCAGTTCTTC
>many|TRBJ2-5|TRBV27|.
CASSFRGKETQYF
TGTGCCAGCAGTTTTCGGGGGAAAGAGACCCAGTACTTC
>few|TRBJ2-4|TRBV18|.
CASSPRDVNIQYF
TGTGCCAGCTCTCCCCGGGACGTAAACATTCAGTACTTC
>.|TRBJ2-7|TRBV11-2|TRBD2
CASSFKTSYISYEQYF
TGTGCCAGCAGCTTCAAGACTAGCTACATTTCCTACGAGCAGTACTTC
>many|TRBJ2-4|TRBV10-3|.
CAISEGGAIAKNIQYF
TGTGCCATCAGTGAAGGAGGGGCGATAGCCAAAAACATTCAGTACTTC
>few|TRBJ1-4|TRBV7-9|TRBD1
CASSSSGGAYEKLFF
TGTGCCAGCAGCTCATCAGGGGGCGCGTATGAAAAACTGTTTTTT
>few|TRBJ2-7|TRBV6-5|.
CASSYRGPIGYEQYF
TGTGCCAGCAGTTACAGGGGACCGATCGGATACGAGCAGTACTTC
>few|TRBJ2-3|TRBV5-6|TRBD2
CASSSDWTSGSTDTQYF
TGTGCCAGCAGCTCAGATTGGACTAGCGGTAGCACAGATACGCAGTATTTT
>many|TRBJ2-2|TRBV9|.
CASSQPRRSNTGELFF
TGTGCCAGCAGCCAGCCTCGTAGATCTAACACCGGGGAGCTGTTTTTT
>.|TRBJ2-5|TRBV12-3/TRBV12-4|.
CASLKGQGYQETQYF
TGTGCCAGCCTCAAGGGCCAAGGGTACCAAGAGACCCAGTACTTC
>many|TRBJ2-3|TRBV20-1|TRBD1
CSASGTGTSTDTQYF
TGCAGTGCTAGTGGGACAGGCACCAGCACAGATACGCAGTATTTT
>.|TRBJ2-2|TRBV7-9|.
CASSLALGHTGELFF
TGTGCCAGCAGCTTAGCGCTCGGACACACCGGGGAGCTGTTTTTT
>.|TRBJ2-2|TRBV4-3|TRBD1
CASSQSPTGQHNTGELFF
TGCGCCAGCAGCCAGTCCCCGACGGGACAGCATAACACCGGGGAGCTGTTTTTT
>few|TRBJ2-5|TRBV4-2|.
CASSSRDGQETQYF
TGTGCCAGCAGCTCTCGGGACGGCCAAGAGACCCAGTACTTC
>.|TRBJ1-4|TRBV7-8|TRBD1
CASRQGTPTNEKLFF
TGTGCCAGCCGACAGGGAACCCCAACTAATGAAAAACTGTTTTTT
>few|TRBJ2-7|TRBV14|.
CASSQAPKGSYEQYF
TGTGCCAGCAGCCAAGCGCCGAAGGGGTCCTACGAGCAGTACTTC
>few|TRBJ1-5|TRBV7-9|.
CASSLTAGYPQHF
TGTGCCAGCAGCTTAACGGCGGGGTATCCCCAGCATTTT
>.|TRBJ1-2|TRBV4-3|.
CASSQKDGTNYGYTF
TGCGCCAGCAGCCAAAAGGACGGCACTAACTATGGCTACACCTTC
>.|TRBJ2-7|TRBV20-1|.
CSKLSGSIGDEQYF
TGCAGTAAACTTAGCGGCAGTATAGGGGACGAGCAGTACTTC
>.|TRBJ2-1|TRBV4-3|.
CASSQDLRTTYNEQFF
TGCGCCAGCAGCCAAGACTTGCGGACGACCTACAATGAGCAGTTCTTC
>few|TRBJ1-1|TRBV4-2|.
CASSLQPGTSAEAFF
TGTGCCAGCAGTCTACAACCCGGGACGAGCGCTGAAGCTTTCTTT
>.|TRBJ1-5|TRBV6-1|.
CASRALLDQPQHF
TGTGCCAGCAGGGCTTTGCTGGATCAGCCCCAGCATTTT
>.|TRBJ2-7|TRBV12-3/TRBV12-4|.
CASSSGPKQYF
TGTGCCAGCAGTTCCGGGCCTAAGCAGTACTTC
>.|TRBJ2-7|TRBV12-3/TRBV12-4|TRBD2
CASSPGLAGGFYEQYF
TGTGCCAGCAGTCCGGGACTAGCGGGGGGGTTCTACGAGCAGTACTTC
>few|TRBJ2-5|TRBV4-3|.
CASSQGQQGQETQYF
TGCGCCAGCAGCCAAGGACAGCAGGGCCAAGAGACCCAGTACTTC
>few|TRBJ2-1|TRBV2|.
CASRVSGSFITNEQFF
TGTGCCAGCAGAGTCTCCGGGAGCTTCATAACAAATGAGCAGTTCTTC
>few|TRBJ2-3|TRBV20-1|TRBD2
CSAHPAGVPTDTQYF
TGCAGTGCTCACCCGGCGGGGGTCCCCACAGATACGCAGTATTTT
>.|TRBJ2-3|TRBV7-2|TRBD1
CASSSGGHLGNTQYF
TGTGCCAGCAGCTCAGGGGGACACCTTGGGAATACGCAGTATTTT
>.|TRBJ1-6|TRBV2|.
CASSGLQANSPLHF
TGTGCCAGCAGTGGTTTACAGGCGAATTCACCCCTCCACTTT
>.|TRBJ2-3|TRBV20-1|.
CSAFWGAVTDTQYF
TGCAGCGCTTTCTGGGGGGCTGTCACAGATACGCAGTATTTT
>.|TRBJ1-1|TRBV7-8|.
CASSLVQGTNTEAFF
TGTGCCAGCAGCTTAGTCCAGGGAACGAACACTGAAGCTTTCTTT
>.|TRBJ2-2|TRBV28|TRBD2
CASSLLELAGTGELFF
TGTGCCAGCAGTTTACTCGAGCTAGCGGGGACCGGGGAGCTGTTTTTT
>few|TRBJ1-6|TRBV21-1|.
CASSKGQGGLWNSPLHF
TGTGCCAGCAGCAAGGGACAGGGAGGGCTGTGGAATTCACCCCTCCACTTT
>once|TRBJ2-1|TRBV9|.
CASSVGAEILYNEQFF
TGTGCCAGCAGCGTAGGGGCTGAAATACTCTACAATGAGCAGTTCTTC
>.|TRBJ2-5|TRBV29-1|TRBD1
CSVDGQGGSETQYF
TGCAGCGTTGACGGACAGGGGGGTTCGGAGACCCAGTACTTC
>many|TRBJ2-2|TRBV5-1|.
CASSLAGRNTGELFF
TGCGCCAGCAGCTTGGCGGGCCGGAACACCGGGGAGCTGTTTTTT
>few|TRBJ2-3|TRBV12-3/TRBV12-4|.
CASSLFRDAPTYTQYF
TGTGCCAGCAGTTTATTCCGGGACGCCCCGACCTATACGCAGTATTTT
>.|TRBJ2-7|TRBV20-1|TRBD1
CSAQRQGLYEQYF
TGCAGTGCTCAAAGACAGGGCCTTTACGAGCAGTACTTC
>.|TRBJ2-3|TRBV7-8|.
CASSPKRTRRGETQYF
TGTGCCAGCAGCCCCAAGAGGACCCGAAGGGGTGAAACGCAGTATTTT
>few|TRBJ2-2|TRBV6-2/TRBV6-3|.
CASTRVGGELFF
TGTGCCAGCACCCGGGTAGGCGGGGAGCTGTTTTTT
>few|TRBJ2-2|TRBV12-3/TRBV12-4|.
CASTLELGELFF
TGTGCCAGCACCCTCGAACTCGGGGAGCTGTTTTTT
>few|TRBJ2-1|TRBV24-1|.
CATSGPPRDNEQFF
TGTGCCACCAGTGGCCCACCTAGGGACAATGAGCAGTTCTTC
>.|TRBJ1-5|TRBV30|.
CAWSRGGQPQHF
TGTGCCTGGTCTCGAGGGGGTCAGCCCCAGCATTTT
>many|TRBJ1-5|TRBV20-1|TRBD1
CSASSQGASNQPQHF
TGCAGTGCTAGCAGTCAGGGGGCTAGCAATCAGCCCCAGCATTTT
>.|TRBJ2-2|TRBV6-5|.
CASSYSRQNTGELFF
TGTGCCAGCAGTTACTCGCGGCAGAACACCGGGGAGCTGTTTTTT
>many|TRBJ1-5|TRBV12-3/TRBV12-4|.
CASSFSGQYSNQPQHF
TGTGCCAGCAGTTTTTCTGGACAGTATAGCAATCAGCCCCAGCATTTT
>many|TRBJ2-5|TRBV9|TRBD2
CASSGGGKTQYF
TGTGCCAGCAGCGGGGGGGGGAAGACCCAGTACTTC
>.|TRBJ2-1|TRBV5-1|.
CASRGSHNEQFF
TGCGCCAGCAGGGGCAGCCACAATGAGCAGTTCTTC
>.|TRBJ2-5|TRBV10-3|.
CAISSGYQETQYF
TGTGCCATCAGTAGCGGGTACCAAGAGACCCAGTACTTC
>.|TRBJ2-3|TRBV28|TRBD2
CASRSPGLAGGKDTQYF
TGTGCCAGCAGATCCCCTGGACTAGCGGGAGGAAAAGATACGCAGTATTTT